This T cell receptor (beta chain) was profiled in a study of breast tumors, draining lymph nodes, adjacent tissues. General study findings and limits: Luminal-like breast cancer showed significantly greater tumor-nontumor repertoire similarity than basal-like breast cancer did. That most tumor T cells come from lymph nodes remained unproven. Findings are consistent with lymph node origin and intratumoral expansion of most tumor T cells. Tumor repertoires ranked between lymph nodes and nontumor tissue in diversity, with V and J gene preferences.

Many counts were recorded for this clonotype. Its antigen is unknown. Breast cancer patients provided tissue from their axillary draining lymph nodes. The V and J ends lost 10 bases and 3 bases respectively, with 15 bases between them. This CDR3 is built from 14 residues. Germline lookup yields CDR1 LNHDA and CDR2 SQIVND (reference sequence). TCRdb re-called the multiplex PCR reads through MiXCR, storing one row per CDR3 protein. The data contain nearly 200,000 distinct CDR3 sequences, over 25% of them seen just once; the ten biggest clones take up around 4.5%. This clonotype was sampled from a female donor with breast cancer. Some clones in this sample may be carry-over from other donors' samples. Sequencing was carried out using axillary lymph node tissue. This chain uses TRBV19 with TRBJ2-2, with a weak D call TRBD2 (6 bases). The CDR3: CATRRVRDTGELFF. CDR3 DNA: TGTGCCACGAGGAGGGTTAGGGACACCGGGGAGCTGTTTTTT. Variable domain in full (rest from reference TRBV19 and TRBJ2-2): DGGITQSPKYLFRKEGQNVTLSCEQNLNHDAMYWYRQDPGQGLRLIYYSQIVNDFQKGDIAEGYSVSREKKESFPLTVTSAQKNPTAFYLCATRRVRDTGELFFGEGSRLTVL.